This T cell receptor beta chain was sequenced during a study of shared clonotypes between healthy human individuals (dated by TCRdb to the early 2020s). Describing the broader study: The cohort included a few men and a couple of women between 18 and 49 years of age. Libraries were prepared and TCR repertoires were sequenced by different laboratories using diverse techniques, in order to increase sequencing depth and limit assay-specific biases. Blood TCR repertoires of roughly 5 healthy adults were deeply sequenced to estimate repertoire size and the extent of clonotype sharing between individuals. Per donor, three plates each were used for CD4 naive and CD4 memory, two for CD8 naive, and one for CD8 memory. Leukapheresis yielded between about 0.94 and 9.5 billion PBMCs per donor. Overall study outcomes, separate from this receptor: Naive subsets generally had larger estimated clonotype richness than memory subsets. Based on pairwise subsampling, the degree of clonotype sharing among donors was expected to be affected by sequencing depth. Sharing across several donors was observed for about 5% of naive CD4, around 3.5% of naive CD8, around 2.5% of memory CD4, and about 0.38% of memory CD8 clonotypes. Even with the large sequencing depth, rarefaction of the sorted-subset datasets indicated that sequencing was incomplete. Higher generation probabilities were observed for clonotypes shared by all four sorted-subset donors than for non-shared clonotypes. Because the study included only a small number of donors, the genetic and exposure-history diversity represented was limited. Sampling was restricted to blood, and TCR repertoires in tissues likely differ from the TCR repertoires found in blood.

Using the deep immunoSEQ assay, TCR CDR3 regions were amplified from genomic DNA by multiplex PCR. For each cell subset, the extracted genomic DNA was distributed evenly across all wells of several immunoSEQ 96-well plates, and each plate served as one replicate. Each replicate PCR for sorted subsets received approximately 200 ng genomic DNA, equal to roughly 30,000 T cell genomes. Purified libraries were quantified with a Qubit 3.0 fluorometer, sized on a Bioanalyzer 2100, and re-quantified with the KAPA Library Quantification kit. Every immunoSEQ 96-well plate was sequenced on a dedicated single-read 150-cycle Illumina NextSeq 550 flow cell. The study's own analysis went as follows. Because only junctional sequences without quality scores were contained in the immunoSEQ output, filtering matching that applied to full-length reads could not be performed. To assign V/J genes and CDR3, sequences were annotated against IMGT germline references using PyIR, a Python wrapper for IgBLAST v1.9. Any read was removed if the V/J assignment was weak (E-value above 1e-6), the CDR3 was missing, or the read contained stop codons, out-of-frame junctions, or ambiguous translated residues. V3J clonotypes were defined by identical inferred V gene, J gene, and CDR3 amino acid sequence. Percentage overlap between repertoires was calculated by dividing the number of shared unique clonotypes by the size of the smaller repertoire. RTK rarefaction, the Chao1 estimator, and Recon v2.1 estimates of unobserved clonotypes were used to assess repertoire richness. OLGA was used to compute generation probabilities for all TCRbeta clonotypes that the gDNA method yielded from a few donors. What TCRdb holds here is the immuneACCESS table cut down to in-frame rearrangements. Part of the clones is not present; checked against another copy, under half of the missing clones reflect an unresolved V gene, and the others are unexplained. D and trimming come from the DNA, and the V and J calls and clone size come from that table. Here the sample has about 730,000 clones; roughly 72% occur a single time. The top ten hold over 1.5% of the sample.

The V end gives up 4 bases and the J end 4 bases, leaving 5 bases in the junction not matched to a gene. The germline V gene yields SGDLS for CDR1 and YYNGEE for CDR2. Its CDR3 holds 16 amino acids, cysteine through phenylalanine. Only the CDR3 portion is preserved as DNA: 48 bases, with reading frame beginning at the first base. Healthy HIV-negative adults with no recently reported acute infections or vaccinations were included as donors. Every donor was a Caucasian adult living in Nashville, Tennessee, USA. Magnetic negative selection was used to enrich CD4+ T cells, after which naive cells were positively selected on CD45RA and the negative fraction became the memory subset. Blood was collected by leukapheresis, and PBMCs were isolated by Ficoll-Histopaque density gradient centrifugation and then cryopreserved in liquid nitrogen vapor phase. Purity and quantity of every magnetically sorted T cell population were checked by analytical flow cytometry. Genomic DNA was isolated from every sorted fraction and measured by UV absorbance on a Nanodrop 2000c.

Concerning this clone itself: It has no known antigen specificity. Base-call qualities are not available, and no considerably larger clone is one nucleotide away. Different DNA sequences within this sample yield the same CDR3.

The source of this sequence is a woman in her thirties in good health. The specimen was memory CD4+ T cells sorted from blood. The sample's cell subset or site label is to be understood as: CD45RA-negative fraction. The V and J segments used are TRBV9 and TRBJ2-1, and 13 bases in between align with TRBD2. The nucleotide sequence is given as TGTGCCAGCAGCCCCCCGGGACTAGCGGGGTACAATGAGCAGTTCTTC. Translated, it gives CASSPPGLAGYNEQFF.